This T cell receptor beta chain was documented in a study of T cell responses to AZD1222 COVID-19 vaccine. Study-wide background: Pooled in the analysis were second doses at about 4 or about 12 weeks.

The study's findings and limits: Reports indicate that nearly half of spike-specific TCRs are directed at unmutated variant regions. Clonal diversity was possibly underestimated; the donors were predominantly white British and more often female. Seropositive AZD1222 recipients at baseline numbered only 6 or 7.

This clone was detected only a few times. The antigen is unknown. V lost 1 base, J lost 6 bases, and 12 bases lay in between. The CDR3 sequence is 14 residues long. Germline CDR1 and CDR2: SEHNR and FQNEAQ (reference sequence). The protocol was immunoSEQ multiplex PCR, while the TCRdb copy is restricted to in-frame clones and leaves out a portion. The sample records around 200,000 clones, approximately 91% being singletons. The sequence was collected from an adult in good health. The sequencing used peripheral blood, collected on day 0 of AZD1222 vaccination. The chain employs TRBV7-9 and TRBJ1-1; D is perhaps TRBD1 (5 bases). The CDR3: CASSLGGSHAEAFF. The DNA for the CDR3 is TGTGCCAGCAGCTTAGGGGGGAGTCATGCTGAAGCTTTCTTT.